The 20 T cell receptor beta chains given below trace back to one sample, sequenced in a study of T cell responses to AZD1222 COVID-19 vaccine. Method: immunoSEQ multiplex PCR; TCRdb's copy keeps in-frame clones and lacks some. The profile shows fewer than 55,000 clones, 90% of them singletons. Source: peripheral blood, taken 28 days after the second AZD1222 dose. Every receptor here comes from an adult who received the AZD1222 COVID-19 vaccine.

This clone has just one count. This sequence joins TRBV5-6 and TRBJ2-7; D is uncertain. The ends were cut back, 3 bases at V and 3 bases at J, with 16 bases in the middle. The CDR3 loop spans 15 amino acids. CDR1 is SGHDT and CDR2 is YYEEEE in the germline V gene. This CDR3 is CASSSIGPSNYEQYF. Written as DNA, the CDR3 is TGTGCCAGCAGCTCGATAGGACCTTCGAACTACGAGCAGTACTTC.

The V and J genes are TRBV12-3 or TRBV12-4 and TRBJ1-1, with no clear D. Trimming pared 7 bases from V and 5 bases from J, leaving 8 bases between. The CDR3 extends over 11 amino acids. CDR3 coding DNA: TGTGCCAGCATCCGACAAACTGAAGCTTTCTTT. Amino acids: CASIRQTEAFF.

As DNA, the CDR3 is TGTGCCAGCAGCAAAGGCAGGGAGGATTCACCCCTCCACTTT. It codes for CASSKGREDSPLHF. The rearrangement uses TRBV21-1 and TRBJ1-6. TRBV21-1 is given as a pseudogene. The CDR3 has 14 residues.

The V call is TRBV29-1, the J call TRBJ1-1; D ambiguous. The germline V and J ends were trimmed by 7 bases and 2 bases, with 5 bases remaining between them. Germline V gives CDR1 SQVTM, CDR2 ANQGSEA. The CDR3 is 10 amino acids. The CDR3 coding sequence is TGCAGCGGGGCCAACACTGAAGCTTTCTTT. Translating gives CSGANTEAFF. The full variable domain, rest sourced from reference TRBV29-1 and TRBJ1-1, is SAVISQKPSRDICQRGTSLTIQCQVDSQVTMMFWYRQQPGQSLTLIATANQGSEATYESGFVIDKFPISRPNLTFSTLTVSNMSPEDSSIYLCSGANTEAFFGQGTRLTVV.

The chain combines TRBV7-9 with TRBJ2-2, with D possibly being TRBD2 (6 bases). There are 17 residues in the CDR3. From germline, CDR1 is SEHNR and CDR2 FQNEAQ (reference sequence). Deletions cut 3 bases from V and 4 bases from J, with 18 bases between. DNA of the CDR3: TGTGCCAGCAGCTTCTCAGGGATTGGGGGGTCCACCGGGGAGCTGTTTTTT. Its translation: CASSFSGIGGSTGELFF. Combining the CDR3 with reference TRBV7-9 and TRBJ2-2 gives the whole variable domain DTGVSQNPRHKITKRGQNVTFRCDPISEHNRLYWYRQTLGQGPEFLTYFQNEAQLEKSRLLSDRFSAERPKGSFSTLEIQRTEQGDSAMYLCASSFSGIGGSTGELFFGEGSRLTVL.

As DNA, the CDR3 is TGCAGCGTTGAGACGACCGGGACTAGCGGGGGGCTTCACTCCTACGAGCAGTACTTC. Its translation is CSVETTGTSGGLHSYEQYF. The chain combines TRBV29-1 with TRBJ2-7, with TRBD2 matching over 15 bases. Germline CDR1 and CDR2: SQVTM and ANQGSEA. CDR3 size: 19 residues. V gave up 3 bases and J gave up 0 bases; unmatched junction bases: 12.

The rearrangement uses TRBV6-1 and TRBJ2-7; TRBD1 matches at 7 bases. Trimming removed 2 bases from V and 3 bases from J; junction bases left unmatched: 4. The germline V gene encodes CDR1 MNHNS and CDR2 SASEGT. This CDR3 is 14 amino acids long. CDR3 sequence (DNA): TGTGCCAGCAGTGAAAGAGACAGGGACTACGAGCAGTACTTC. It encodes CASSERDRDYEQYF.

The DNA of the CDR3 is TGTGCCAGCAGCACTAGCGGGGGGTCCTACAATGAGCAGTTCTTC. Translation: CASSTSGGSYNEQFF. The chain has TRBV9 and TRBJ2-1; TRBD2 matches 12 bases. Germline CDR1 is SGDLS and CDR2 is YYNGEE. V dropped 4 bases and J dropped 1; count of bases not matched to a gene: 0. The CDR3 has 15 residues.

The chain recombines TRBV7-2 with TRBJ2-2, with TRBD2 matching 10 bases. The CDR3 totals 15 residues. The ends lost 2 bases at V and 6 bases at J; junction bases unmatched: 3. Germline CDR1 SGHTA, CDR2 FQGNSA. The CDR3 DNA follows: TGTGCCAGCAGCTTAAAAGCGGGGGGGCCCGGGGAGCTGTTTTTT. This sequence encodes CASSLKAGGPGELFF.

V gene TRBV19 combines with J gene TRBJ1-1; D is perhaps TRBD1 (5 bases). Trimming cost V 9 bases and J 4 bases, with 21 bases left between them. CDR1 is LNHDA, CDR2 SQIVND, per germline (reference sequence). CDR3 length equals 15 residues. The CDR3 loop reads CASRAVAGSGTEAFF. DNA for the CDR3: TGTGCCAGCAGGGCCGTCGCGGGTAGTGGCACTGAAGCTTTCTTT.

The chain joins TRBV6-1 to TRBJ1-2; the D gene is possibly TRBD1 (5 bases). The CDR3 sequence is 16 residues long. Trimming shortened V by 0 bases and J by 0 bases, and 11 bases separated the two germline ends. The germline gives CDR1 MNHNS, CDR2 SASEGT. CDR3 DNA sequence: TGTGCCAGCAGTGAAGCAGGGGCTTCAGCTAACTATGGCTACACCTTC. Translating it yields CASSEAGASANYGYTF.

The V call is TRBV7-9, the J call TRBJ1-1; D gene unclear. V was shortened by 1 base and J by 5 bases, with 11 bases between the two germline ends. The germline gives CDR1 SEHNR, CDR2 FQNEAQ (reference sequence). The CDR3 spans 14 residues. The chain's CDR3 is CASSLGLRGTEAFF. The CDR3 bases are TGTGCCAGCAGCTTAGGTCTTCGCGGGACTGAAGCTTTCTTT.

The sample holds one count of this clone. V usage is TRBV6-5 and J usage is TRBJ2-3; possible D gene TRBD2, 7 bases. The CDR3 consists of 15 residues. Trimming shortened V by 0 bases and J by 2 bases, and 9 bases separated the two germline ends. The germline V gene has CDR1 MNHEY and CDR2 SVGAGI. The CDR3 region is CASSYSGGATDTQYF. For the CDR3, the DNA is TGTGCCAGCAGTTACTCGGGGGGGGCCACAGATACGCAGTATTTT.

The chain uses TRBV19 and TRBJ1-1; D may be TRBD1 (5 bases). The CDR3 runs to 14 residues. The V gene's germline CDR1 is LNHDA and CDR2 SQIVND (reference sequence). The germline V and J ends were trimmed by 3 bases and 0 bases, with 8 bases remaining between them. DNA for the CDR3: TGTGCCAGTAGTATGGGGCGCATGAACACTGAAGCTTTCTTT. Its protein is CASSMGRMNTEAFF.

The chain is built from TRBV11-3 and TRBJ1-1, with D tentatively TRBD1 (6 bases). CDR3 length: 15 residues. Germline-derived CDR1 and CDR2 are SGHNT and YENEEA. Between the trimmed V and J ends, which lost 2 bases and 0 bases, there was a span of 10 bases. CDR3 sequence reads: CASSLSTGMNTEAFF. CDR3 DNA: TGTGCCAGCAGCTTAAGTACAGGGATGAACACTGAAGCTTTCTTT.

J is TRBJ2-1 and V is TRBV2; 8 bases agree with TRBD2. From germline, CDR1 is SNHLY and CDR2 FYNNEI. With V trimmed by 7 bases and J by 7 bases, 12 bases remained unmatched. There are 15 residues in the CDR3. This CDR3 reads CASIYGGASANEQFF. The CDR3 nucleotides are TGTGCCAGCATCTACGGGGGGGCCTCGGCAAATGAGCAGTTCTTC.

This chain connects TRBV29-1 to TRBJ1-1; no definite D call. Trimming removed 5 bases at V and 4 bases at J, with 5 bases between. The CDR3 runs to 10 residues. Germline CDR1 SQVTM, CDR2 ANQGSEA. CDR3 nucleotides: TGCAGCGTTCATTCCACTGAAGCTTTCTTT. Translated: CSVHSTEAFF.

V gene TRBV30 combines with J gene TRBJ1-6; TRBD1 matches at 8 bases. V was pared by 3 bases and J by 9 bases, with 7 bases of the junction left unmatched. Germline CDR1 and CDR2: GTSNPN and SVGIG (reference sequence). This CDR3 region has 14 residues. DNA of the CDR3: TGTGCCTGGAGGGACAGGGCAATAAGTTCACCCCTCCACTTT. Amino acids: CAWRDRAISSPLHF.

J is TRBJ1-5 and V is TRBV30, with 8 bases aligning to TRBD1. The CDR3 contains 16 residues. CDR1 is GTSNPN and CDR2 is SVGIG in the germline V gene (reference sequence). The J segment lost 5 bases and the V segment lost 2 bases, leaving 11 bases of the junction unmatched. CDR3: CAWSRGAGGNHQPQHF. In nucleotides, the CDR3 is TGTGCCTGGAGTCGTGGGGCAGGGGGCAATCATCAGCCCCAGCATTTT.

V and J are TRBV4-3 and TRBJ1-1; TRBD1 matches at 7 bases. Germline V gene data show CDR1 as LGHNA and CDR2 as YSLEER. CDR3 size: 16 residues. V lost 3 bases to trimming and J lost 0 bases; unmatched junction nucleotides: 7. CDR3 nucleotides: TGCGCCAGCAGCCAGAATCCACAGGGGATGAACACTGAAGCTTTCTTT. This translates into CASSQNPQGMNTEAFF.